These 24 T cell receptor beta chains were all obtained from the same sample, sequenced in a study of cytomegalovirus exposure and HLA in healthy donors. The PCR contained 60 Vbeta and 13 Jbeta primers. Sequencing used immunoSEQ multiplex PCR; TCRdb keeps in-frame clones, though not all of them. The sample holds approximately 200,000 clones, roughly four fifths seen once. The sample comprised PBMCs. The receptors come from a boy aged 2 to 9 in good health and CMV-seronegative.

The count of this clone is one. V is TRBV7-2 and J is TRBJ2-7; 7 bases match TRBD1. Per the germline V gene, CDR1 is SGHTA and CDR2 is FQGNSA. CDR3 length: 14 amino acids. J gave up 2 bases and V 5 bases, and 6 bases lay outside the gene matches. The CDR3 is CASSTTGYTYEQYF. The CDR3 DNA sequence: TGTGCCAGCAGCACGACAGGGTACACCTACGAGCAGTACTTC.

This rearrangement joins TRBV12-5 to TRBJ2-7; D possibly corresponds to TRBD1 (6 bases). The V and J ends lost 0 bases and 3 bases respectively, with 21 bases between them. CDR3 length: 18 residues. The V gene's germline CDR1 is LGHNT and CDR2 FRNRAP. The CDR3 sequence is CASGLVTTGRGGNYEQYF. As DNA, the CDR3 is TGTGCTAGTGGTTTGGTGACAACAGGGAGAGGAGGTAACTACGAGCAGTACTTC.

V is TRBV7-2 and J is TRBJ1-2, with D perhaps matching TRBD1 (6 bases). The germline V gene has CDR1 SGHTA and CDR2 FQGNSA. The CDR3 extends over 16 amino acids. V shed 2 bases and J shed 9 bases, with 22 bases lying between them. CDR3 amino acids: CASSLLFKGHRASYTF. The CDR3 DNA reads TGTGCCAGCAGCTTATTATTCAAGGGCCACAGGGCGAGCTACACCTTC.

The V gene is TRBV6-6, the J gene TRBJ2-3, with 13 positions matching TRBD2. The trim removed 5 bases at V and 4 bases at J, leaving 0 bases unmatched. The CDR3 has 14 residues. CDR1 and CDR2 from the germline V gene are MNHNY and SVGAGI (reference sequence). CDR3: CASSGLAGADTQYF. The CDR3 nucleotides read TGTGCCAGCAGTGGACTAGCGGGGGCAGATACGCAGTATTTT.

On this clone itself: Other DNA variants within this sample encode the same CDR3. V is TRBV10-2 and J is TRBJ2-7; 7 nucleotides agree with TRBD1. CDR1 WSHSY and CDR2 SAAADI come from the germline V gene. The CDR3 has 15 amino acids. With V trimmed by 3 bases and J by 0 bases, 5 bases remained unmatched. CDR3 DNA: TGCGCCAGCAGTGATAGGGGGCAGAGCTCCTACGAGCAGTACTTC. As protein: CASSDRGQSSYEQYF.

The chain combines TRBV15 with TRBJ1-6; 9 nucleotides align to TRBD1. Germline assignment: CDR1 LNHNV and CDR2 YYDKDF (reference sequence). V dropped 8 bases and J dropped 10; count of bases not matched to a gene: 6. CDR3 length: 13 residues. As DNA, the CDR3 is TGTGCCACCCGGGACAGGGAGGGATCACCCCTCCACTTT. Protein product: CATRDREGSPLHF. Filled out from reference TRBV15 and TRBJ1-6, the complete variable domain reads DAMVIQNPRYQVTQFGKPVTLSCSQTLNHNVMYWYQQKSSQAPKLLFHYYDKDFNNEADTPDNFQSRRPNTSFCFLDIRSPGLGDTAMYLCATRDREGSPLHFGNGTRLTVT.

This sequence joins TRBV5-4 and TRBJ1-2; D gene unclear. The CDR3 consists of 14 residues. Trimming removed 0 bases at V and 2 bases at J, with 8 bases between. Germline V gene sequence: CDR1 SGHNT, CDR2 YYREEE (reference sequence). The CDR3 loop reads CASSLAALNYGYTF. CDR3 bases: TGTGCCAGCAGCTTGGCTGCACTCAACTATGGCTACACCTTC.

V and J are TRBV6-5 and TRBJ1-2; tentative D call: TRBD1 (5 bases). Looked up from germline, CDR1 is MNHEY and CDR2 is SVGAGI. Trimming pared 0 bases from V and 10 bases from J, leaving 9 bases between. This CDR3 has 12 residues. DNA for the CDR3: TGTGCCAGCAGTTACTCTAGGGGTGACTACACCTTC. It specifies CASSYSRGDYTF.

The chain uses TRBV28 and TRBJ1-4, with D uncertain. This CDR3 contains 15 residues. V lost 5 bases to trimming and J lost 8 bases, with 18 bases between them. Germline CDR1 reads MDHEN; CDR2 reads SYDVKM. Here the CDR3 DNA reads TGTGCCAGCAGTGGCCCCGGGAGCCCAAGGGAAAAACTGTTTTTT. This sequence encodes CASSGPGSPREKLFF.

The chain has TRBV21-1 and TRBJ2-1; the table names TRBD2, a call not compared with the DNA. TRBV21-1 is given as a pseudogene. The CDR3 contains 16 residues. CDR3 residues: CASSKESGGSNNEQFF. In DNA form, the CDR3 reads TGTGCCAGCAGCAAAGAAAGCGGGGGGTCGAACAATGAGCAGTTCTTC.

The chain combines TRBV6-6 with TRBJ2-3; D remains ambiguous. The CDR3 spans 13 residues. V gave up 5 bases and J gave up 1 base, with 7 bases separating them. Germline CDR1 MNHNY, CDR2 SVGAGI (reference sequence). CDR3 sequence: CASSPPGTDTQYF. DNA of the CDR3: TGTGCCAGCAGTCCCCCGGGCACAGATACGCAGTATTTT.

This clone was recorded once. V gene TRBV7-8 combines with J gene TRBJ2-3; 8 bases fit TRBD1. This CDR3 is 17 amino acids long. J gave up 3 bases and V 5 bases, and 13 bases lay outside the gene matches. Germline-derived CDR1 and CDR2 are SGHVS and FQNEAQ. In DNA, the CDR3 is TGTGCCAGCAGCCAAACACACGGACAGGGCAGGACAGATACGCAGTATTTT. It specifies CASSQTHGQGRTDTQYF.

This chain uses TRBV6-1 with TRBJ2-3; the match to TRBD1 covers 7 bases. Trimming removed 6 bases from V and 4 bases from J; junction bases left unmatched: 7. Germline assignment: CDR1 MNHNS and CDR2 SASEGT. The CDR3 contains 14 residues. Here the CDR3 reads CASRAAGTADTQYF. In nucleotides, the CDR3 is TGTGCCAGCAGGGCGGCCGGGACAGCAGATACGCAGTATTTT.

This clone was seen a few times. The chain is built from TRBV20-1 and TRBJ2-5; maybe TRBD1 (5 bases). This CDR3 comprises 11 residues. Trimming stripped 4 bases from V and 7 bases from J, with 10 bases between. From germline, CDR1 is DFQATT and CDR2 SNEGSKA (reference sequence). The DNA for the CDR3 is TGCAGTGCTAACAGGAAGAGGACCCAGTACTTC. It yields the protein CSANRKRTQYF.

The gene calls are TRBV2 and TRBJ2-1, with 9 bases lining up with TRBD1. CDR1 and CDR2 (germline): SNHLY, FYNNEI. V was clipped by 8 bases and J by 0 bases; unmatched bases: 5. The CDR3 sequence is 15 residues long. As DNA, the CDR3 is TGTGCCAGCCGTGGGACAGGGAACTCCTACAATGAGCAGTTCTTC. Translating gives CASRGTGNSYNEQFF.

V gene TRBV27 combines with J gene TRBJ2-5, with D tentatively TRBD2 (6 bases). The germline gives CDR1 MNHEY, CDR2 SMNVEV (reference sequence). With 5 bases removed from V and 5 bases from J, the gap between germline ends came to 27 bases. The CDR3 runs 18 residues. The CDR3 DNA reads TGTGCCAGCAGTCCGCTCAGTAGCGGCCCAGTCTGGGAGGAGACCCAGTACTTC. It encodes CASSPLSSGPVWEETQYF.

The chain joins TRBV6-1 to TRBJ2-7, with 9 bases identical to TRBD1. V was pared by 3 bases and J by 6 bases, with 3 bases of the junction left unmatched. The CDR3 length is 13 residues. CDR1 is MNHNS, CDR2 SASEGT, per germline. This CDR3 is CASSEGQGPEQYF. The CDR3 DNA is TGTGCCAGCAGTGAGGGACAGGGCCCCGAGCAGTACTTC.

The J gene is TRBJ1-1, the V gene TRBV6-1; D not certain. CDR1 is MNHNS, CDR2 SASEGT, per germline. The CDR3 sequence is 13 residues long. Trimming removed 8 bases at V and 3 bases at J, with 13 bases between. The DNA of the CDR3 is TGTGCCAGCTGCGGATACTTAGACACTGAAGCTTTCTTT. It codes for CASCGYLDTEAFF.

The chain carries TRBV7-9 and TRBJ2-5; tentatively, D is TRBD1 (5 bases). The assigned J gene may be wrong: the sequence end matches TRBJ2-7 better. The CDR3 covers 15 residues. Germline CDR1 reads SEHNR; CDR2 reads FQNEAQ (reference sequence). CDR3 region: CASSLSRSGLYEQYF. For the CDR3, the DNA is TGTGCCAGCAGCTTATCGCGATCAGGGTTATACGAGCAGTACTTC.

The rearrangement uses TRBV6-1 and TRBJ2-5, with 8 bases lining up with TRBD1. This CDR3 contains 15 residues. The germline V gene encodes CDR1 MNHNS and CDR2 SASEGT. With 1 base clipped from V and 5 bases from J, the junction kept 6 bases outside the gene matches. The CDR3 sequence is CASSEVARGRETQYF. The DNA of the CDR3 is TGTGCCAGCAGTGAAGTAGCCAGGGGGCGGGAGACCCAGTACTTC.

Comments on this clone: At the DNA level, this CDR3 is encoded by other sequences in the same sample as well. This chain joins TRBV4-3 and TRBJ2-1; 7 bases map to TRBD2. This CDR3 contains 15 residues. The V gene's germline CDR1 is LGHNA and CDR2 YSLEER. The V gene end was trimmed by 1 base and the J gene end by 0 bases; junction bases not matched to a gene: 0. CDR3 region: CASSQGGGSYNEQFF. DNA for the CDR3: TGCGCCAGCAGCCAAGGCGGGGGCTCCTACAATGAGCAGTTCTTC.

The chain combines TRBV7-2 with TRBJ1-3, with a possible D match to TRBD1 (5 bases). CDR3 length equals 17 residues. Deletions cut 2 bases from V and 2 bases from J, with 16 bases between. Germline lookup yields CDR1 SGHTA and CDR2 FQGNSA. CDR3: CASSLRARVSAGNTIYF. CDR3 nucleotides: TGTGCCAGCAGCTTAAGGGCCAGGGTTTCGGCTGGAAACACCATATATTTT.

The chain is built from TRBV29-1 and TRBJ2-1; TRBD2 agrees at 8 bases. With V trimmed by 6 bases and J by 2 bases, 6 bases remained unmatched. Germline assignment: CDR1 SQVTM and CDR2 ANQGSEA. The CDR3 runs to 14 residues. The CDR3 DNA sequence: TGCAGCGTCTCAACTAGCGGCACCTACAATGAGCAGTTCTTC. Protein sequence: CSVSTSGTYNEQFF.

The rearrangement links TRBV10-3 to TRBJ2-7; tentatively, D is TRBD1 (7 bases). V was cut by 6 bases and J by 5 bases, with 26 bases left in between. Germline V gene lookup returns CDR1 ENHRY and CDR2 SYGVKD. The CDR3 covers 17 residues. In DNA, the CDR3 is TGTGCCATCAGGGAGAGGGCTTCATCGACAGGGAGGAACGAGCAGTACTTC. Its protein is CAIRERASSTGRNEQYF.